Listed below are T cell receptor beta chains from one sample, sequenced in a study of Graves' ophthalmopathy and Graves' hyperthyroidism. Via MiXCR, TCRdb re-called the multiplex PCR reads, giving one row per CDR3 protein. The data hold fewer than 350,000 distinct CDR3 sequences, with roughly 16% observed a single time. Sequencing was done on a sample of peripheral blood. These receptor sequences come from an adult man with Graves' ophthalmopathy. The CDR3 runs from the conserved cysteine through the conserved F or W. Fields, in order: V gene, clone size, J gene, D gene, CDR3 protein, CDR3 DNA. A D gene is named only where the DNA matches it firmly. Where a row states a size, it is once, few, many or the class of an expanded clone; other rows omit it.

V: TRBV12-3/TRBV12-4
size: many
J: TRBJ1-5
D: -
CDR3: CASSSGGNPGPQHF
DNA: TGTGCCAGCAGCTCCGGAGGGAACCCGGGCCCCCAGCATTTT

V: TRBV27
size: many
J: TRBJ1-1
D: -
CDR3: CASFQTVNTEAFF
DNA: TGTGCCAGTTTTCAGACAGTGAACACTGAAGCTTTCTTT

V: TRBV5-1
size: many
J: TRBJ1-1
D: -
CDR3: CASIQGSTNTEAFF
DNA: TGCGCCAGCATACAAGGGTCGACGAACACTGAAGCTTTCTTT

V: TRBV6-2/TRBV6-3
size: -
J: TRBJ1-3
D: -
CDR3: CASRSPESWSTIYF
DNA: TGTGCCAGCAGAAGTCCTGAGTCTTGGAGCACCATATATTTT

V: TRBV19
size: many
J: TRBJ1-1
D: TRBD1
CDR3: CASSSYRGPMNTEALF
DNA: TGTGCCAGTAGTTCCTACAGGGGCCCAATGAACACTGAAGCTCTCTTT

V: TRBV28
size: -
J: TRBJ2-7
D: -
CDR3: CASRGSLTYEQYF
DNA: TGTGCCAGCAGAGGGTCGCTGACCTACGAGCAGTACTTC

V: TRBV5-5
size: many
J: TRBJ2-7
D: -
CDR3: CASSLDLASEQYF
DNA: TGTGCCAGCAGCTTGGATCTAGCATCCGAGCAGTACTTC

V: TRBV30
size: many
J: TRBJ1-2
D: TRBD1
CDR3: CAWMVPRQGTDGYTF
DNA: TGTGCCTGGATGGTCCCCCGACAGGGAACAGATGGCTACACCTTC

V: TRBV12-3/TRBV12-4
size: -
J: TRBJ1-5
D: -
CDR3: CASSLGWGAGNQPQHF
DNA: TGTGCCAGCAGTTTGGGTTGGGGGGCTGGGAATCAGCCCCAGCATTTT

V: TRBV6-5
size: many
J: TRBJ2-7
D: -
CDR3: CASSYTTNEQYF
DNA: TGTGCCAGCAGTTACACGACTAACGAGCAGTACTTC

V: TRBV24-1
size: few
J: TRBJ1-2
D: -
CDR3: CATRAGMGGYTF
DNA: TGTGCCACCCGAGCCGGGATGGGAGGCTACACCTTC

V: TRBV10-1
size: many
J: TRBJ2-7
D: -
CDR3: CASRAPGHRLDEQYF
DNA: TGCGCCAGCAGAGCTCCGGGACACAGACTTGACGAGCAGTACTTC

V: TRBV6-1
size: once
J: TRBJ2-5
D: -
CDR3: CASSSTGGQNQETQYF
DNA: TGTGCCAGCAGCTCCACCGGCGGACAGAACCAAGAGACCCAGTACTTC

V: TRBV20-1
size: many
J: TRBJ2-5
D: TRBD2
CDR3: CSASYRLLAGGQETQYF
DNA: TGCAGTGCTAGCTACCGCCTTTTGGCGGGGGGGCAAGAGACCCAGTACTTC

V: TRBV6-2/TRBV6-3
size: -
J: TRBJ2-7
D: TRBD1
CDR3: CASRLWTGAYEQYF
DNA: TGTGCCAGCAGGCTCTGGACAGGAGCTTACGAGCAGTACTTC

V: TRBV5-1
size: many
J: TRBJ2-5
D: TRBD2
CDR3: CASSSGPTSGRETQYF
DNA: TGCGCCAGCAGCTCGGGCCCGACTAGCGGGAGAGAGACCCAGTACTTC

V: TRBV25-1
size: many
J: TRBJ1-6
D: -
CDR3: CASSEWERGYSPLHF
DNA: TGTGCCAGCAGTGAATGGGAAAGGGGGTATTCACCCCTCCACTTT

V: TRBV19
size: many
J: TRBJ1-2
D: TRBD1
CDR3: CASQRDRANYGYTF
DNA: TGTGCCAGTCAACGGGACAGGGCTAACTATGGCTACACCTTC

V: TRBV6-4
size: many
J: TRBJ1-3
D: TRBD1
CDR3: CASSLGTGNPSGNTIYF
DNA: TGTGCCAGCAGCCTGGGGACAGGGAACCCCTCTGGAAACACCATATATTTT

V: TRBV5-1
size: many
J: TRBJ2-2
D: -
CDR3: CASSLEVTGELFF
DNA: TGCGCCAGCAGCTTGGAAGTCACCGGGGAGCTGTTTTTT

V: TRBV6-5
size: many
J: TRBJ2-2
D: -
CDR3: CASSWGTESAGELFF
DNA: TGTGCCAGCAGTTGGGGGACGGAGTCGGCCGGGGAGCTGTTTTTT

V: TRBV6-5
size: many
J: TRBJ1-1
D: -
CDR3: CASSYSNMNTEAFF
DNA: TGTGCCAGCAGTTACTCCAATATGAACACTGAAGCTTTCTTT

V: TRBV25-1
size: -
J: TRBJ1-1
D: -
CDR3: CASSPDQGSQGRVRNTEAFF
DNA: TGTGCCAGCAGTCCCGATCAGGGGAGCCAAGGCAGGGTACGGAACACTGAAGCTTTCTTT

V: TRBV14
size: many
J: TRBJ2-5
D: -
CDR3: CASSTDQGTQYF
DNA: TGTGCCAGCAGTACAGACCAAGGGACCCAGTACTTC

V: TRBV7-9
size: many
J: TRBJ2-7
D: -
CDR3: CASSLSGFGPYEQYF
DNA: TGTGCCAGCAGCTTATCAGGCTTTGGCCCTTACGAGCAGTACTTC

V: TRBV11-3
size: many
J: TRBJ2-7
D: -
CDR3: CASSFDSNSRDEQYF
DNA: TGTGCCAGCAGCTTCGACAGTAATTCTCGGGACGAGCAGTACTTC

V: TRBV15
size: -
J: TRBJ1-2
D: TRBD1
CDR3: CATSRDDRVSYGYIF
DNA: TGTGCCACCAGCAGAGATGACAGGGTTTCCTATGGCTACATCTTC

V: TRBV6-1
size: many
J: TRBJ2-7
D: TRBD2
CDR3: CASSQSGLAGAYEQYF
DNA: TGTGCCAGCAGCCAATCGGGACTAGCGGGAGCCTACGAGCAGTACTTC

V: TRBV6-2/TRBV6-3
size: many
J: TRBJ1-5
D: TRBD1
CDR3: CASSYGRTGGHSNQPQHF
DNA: TGTGCCAGCAGTTACGGTCGGACAGGGGGCCATAGCAATCAGCCCCAGCATTTT

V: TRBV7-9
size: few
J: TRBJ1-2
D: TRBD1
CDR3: CASSLSGDRDGYTF
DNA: TGTGCCAGCAGCTTATCCGGGGACAGGGATGGCTACACCTTC

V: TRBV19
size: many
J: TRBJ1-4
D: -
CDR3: CASSKIPTSTNEKLFF
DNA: TGTGCCAGTAGCAAAATACCAACCTCAACTAATGAAAAACTGTTTTTT

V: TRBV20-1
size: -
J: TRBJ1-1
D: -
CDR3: CSASNNMNTEAFF
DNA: TGCAGTGCTAGTAACAACATGAACACTGAAGCTTTCTTT

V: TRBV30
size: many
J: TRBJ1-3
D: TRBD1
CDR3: CAWLNPRDRPGNTIYF
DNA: TGTGCCTGGTTGAACCCCCGGGACAGGCCTGGAAACACCATATATTTT

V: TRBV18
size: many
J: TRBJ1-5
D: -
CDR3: CASSYGPNQPQHF
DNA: TGTGCCAGCTCTTACGGCCCCAATCAGCCCCAGCATTTT

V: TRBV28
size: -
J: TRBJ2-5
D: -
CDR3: CATSLARAPWETQYF
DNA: TGTGCCACCAGTTTGGCCAGGGCGCCCTGGGAGACCCAGTACTTC

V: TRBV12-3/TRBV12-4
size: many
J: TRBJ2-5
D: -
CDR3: CASSLVGQETQYF
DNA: TGTGCCAGCAGTTTGGTAGGACAAGAGACCCAGTACTTC

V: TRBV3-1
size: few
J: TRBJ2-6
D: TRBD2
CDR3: CASSLGLAGGPGANVLTF
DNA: TGTGCCAGCAGCCTGGGACTAGCGGGAGGGCCTGGGGCCAACGTCCTGACTTTC

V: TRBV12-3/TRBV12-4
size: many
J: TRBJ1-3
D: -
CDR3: CASIRSSGNTIYF
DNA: TGTGCCAGCATCCGGAGCTCTGGAAACACCATATATTTT

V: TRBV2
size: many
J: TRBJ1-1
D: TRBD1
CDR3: CASSWDSLEAFF
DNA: TGTGCCAGCAGCTGGGACAGCCTTGAAGCTTTCTTT

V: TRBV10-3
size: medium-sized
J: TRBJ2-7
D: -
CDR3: CAISDPFVGVYEQYF
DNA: TGTGCCATCAGTGACCCCTTTGTTGGAGTGTACGAGCAGTACTTC

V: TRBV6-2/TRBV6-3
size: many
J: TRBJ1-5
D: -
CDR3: CASSYRGNQPQHF
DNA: TGTGCCAGCAGTTATCGAGGCAATCAGCCCCAGCATTTT

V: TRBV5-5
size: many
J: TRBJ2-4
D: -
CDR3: CASSVELAKNIQYF
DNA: TGTGCCAGCAGCGTGGAGCTAGCCAAAAACATTCAGTACTTC

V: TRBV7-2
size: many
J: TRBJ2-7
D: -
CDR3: CASSWGVDYEQYF
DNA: TGTGCCAGCAGCTGGGGGGTGGACTACGAGCAGTACTTC

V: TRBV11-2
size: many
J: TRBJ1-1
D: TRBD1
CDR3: CASRGFTGVNTEAFF
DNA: TGTGCCAGCAGGGGTTTTACAGGGGTGAACACTGAAGCTTTCTTT

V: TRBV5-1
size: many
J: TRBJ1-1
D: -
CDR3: CASSSQGRTEAFF
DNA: TGCGCCAGCAGCTCGCAGGGTCGGACTGAAGCTTTCTTT

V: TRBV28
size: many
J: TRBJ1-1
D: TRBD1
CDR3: CASSFQGENTEAFF
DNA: TGTGCCAGCAGTTTTCAGGGGGAGAACACTGAAGCTTTCTTT

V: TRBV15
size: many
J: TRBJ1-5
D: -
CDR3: CATSRDGMAGQDQPQHF
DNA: TGTGCCACCAGCAGAGATGGTATGGCGGGTCAAGATCAGCCCCAGCATTTT

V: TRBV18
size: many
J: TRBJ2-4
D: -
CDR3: CASSPPPQGGGIQYF
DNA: TGTGCCAGCTCACCACCCCCTCAGGGCGGCGGCATTCAGTACTTC

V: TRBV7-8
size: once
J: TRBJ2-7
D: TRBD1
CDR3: CASSFPGTGLHEQYF
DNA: TGTGCCAGCAGTTTCCCCGGGACAGGGCTCCACGAGCAGTACTTC

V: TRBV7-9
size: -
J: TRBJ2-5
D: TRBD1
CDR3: CASSDPGQQETQYF
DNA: TGTGCCAGCAGCGACCCGGGACAGCAAGAGACCCAGTACTTC

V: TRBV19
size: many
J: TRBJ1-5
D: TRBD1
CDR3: CASTTLQGESNQPQHF
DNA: TGTGCCAGTACCACCCTGCAGGGGGAAAGCAATCAGCCCCAGCATTTT

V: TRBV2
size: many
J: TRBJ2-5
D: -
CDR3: CASSEWRGLVQETQYF
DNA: TGTGCCAGCAGTGAATGGAGGGGGCTTGTCCAAGAGACCCAGTACTTC

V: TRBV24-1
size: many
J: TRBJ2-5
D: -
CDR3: CATSDGDRTLQETQYF
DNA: TGTGCCACCAGTGATGGTGACAGAACTCTACAAGAGACCCAGTACTTC

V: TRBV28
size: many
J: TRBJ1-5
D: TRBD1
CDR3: CASGRTGVSHQPQHF
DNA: TGTGCCAGCGGAAGGACAGGGGTGTCTCATCAGCCCCAGCATTTT

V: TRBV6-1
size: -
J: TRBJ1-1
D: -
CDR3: CASSEVMSERKAFF
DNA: TGTGCCAGCAGTGAAGTCATGTCGGAGAGGAAAGCTTTCTTT